The clone carrying this T cell receptor (beta chain) was recorded only once. CDR1 is LGHDT, CDR2 YNNKEL, per germline (reference sequence). J lost 4 bases, V lost 3 bases, and 2 bases had no gene match. There are 13 residues in the CDR3. This record belongs to a study of blood T cell repertoires in COVID-19. Study at large: PBMCs, B-cell-depleted T cells, or T cells were the source of the cDNA or gDNA that made up the material.

In the authors' methods: Reference gene primer amplification gave nucleated cell count estimates. Sequencing was performed with immunoSEQ multiplex PCR; in TCRdb, only in-frame clones are kept and a portion is missing. From that table come the V and J calls and clone size; the DNA was used to work out D and trimming. The repertoire holds 100,000 to 150,000 clones, with roughly 88% as singletons. The source is a woman aged 80 or over with acute or convalescent COVID-19. Sequencing was performed on peripheral blood. This chain connects TRBV3-1 (or the pseudogene TRBV3-2) to TRBJ2-7, with 8 bases matching TRBD2. This chain's CDR3 is CASSQLAGYEQYF. CDR3 DNA: TGTGCCAGCAGCCAGCTAGCGGGTTACGAGCAGTACTTC.